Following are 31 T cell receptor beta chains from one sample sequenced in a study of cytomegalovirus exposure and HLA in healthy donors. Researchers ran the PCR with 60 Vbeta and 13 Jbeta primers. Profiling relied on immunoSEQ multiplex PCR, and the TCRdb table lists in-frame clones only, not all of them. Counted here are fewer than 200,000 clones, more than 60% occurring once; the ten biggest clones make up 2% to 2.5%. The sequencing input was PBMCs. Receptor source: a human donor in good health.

CDR3 bases: TGTGCCAGCAGTGAATGGGCTAGCGGGGAAAACACCGGGGAGCTGTTTTTT. It yields the protein CASSEWASGENTGELFF. V usage is TRBV25-1 and J usage is TRBJ2-2; TRBD2 matches 9 bases. This CDR3 spans 17 amino acids. The V gene's germline CDR1 is MGHDK and CDR2 SYGVNS. Unmatched junction bases numbered 5, after V lost 1 base and J lost 2 bases. Supplemented by reference TRBV25-1 and TRBJ2-2, the full variable domain reads EADIYQTPRYLVIGTGKKITLECSQTMGHDKMYWYQQDPGMELHLIHYSYGVNSTEKGDLSSESTVSRIRTEHFPLTLESARPSHTSQYLCASSEWASGENTGELFFGEGSRLTVL.

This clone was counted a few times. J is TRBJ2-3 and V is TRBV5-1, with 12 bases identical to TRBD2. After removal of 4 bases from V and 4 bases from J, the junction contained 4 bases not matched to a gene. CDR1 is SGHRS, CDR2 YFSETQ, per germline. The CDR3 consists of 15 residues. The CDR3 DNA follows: TGCGCCAGCAGCCGGACTAGCGGGGACCCAGATACGCAGTATTTT. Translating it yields CASSRTSGDPDTQYF.

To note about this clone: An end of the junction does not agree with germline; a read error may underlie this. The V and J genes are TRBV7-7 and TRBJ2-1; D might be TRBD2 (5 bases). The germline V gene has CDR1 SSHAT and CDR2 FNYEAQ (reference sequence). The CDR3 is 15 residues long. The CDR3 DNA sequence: TGTGCTAGCAGCTCCCTCCTGGCCATCGGGGATGAGCAGTTCTTC. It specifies CASSSLLAIGDEQFF.

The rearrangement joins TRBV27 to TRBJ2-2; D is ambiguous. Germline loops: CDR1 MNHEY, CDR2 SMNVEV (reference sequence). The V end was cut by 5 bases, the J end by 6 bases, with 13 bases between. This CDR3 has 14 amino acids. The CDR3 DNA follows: TGTGCCAGCAGTGCCGGTCTGCAGGCCGGGGAGCTGTTTTTT. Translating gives CASSAGLQAGELFF.

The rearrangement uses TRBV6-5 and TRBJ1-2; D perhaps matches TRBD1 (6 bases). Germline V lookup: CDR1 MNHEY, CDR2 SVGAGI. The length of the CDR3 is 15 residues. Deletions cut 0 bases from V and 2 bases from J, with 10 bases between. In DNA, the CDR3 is TGTGCCAGCAGTTACTCTGAGGGACAAAACTATGGCTACACCTTC. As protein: CASSYSEGQNYGYTF.

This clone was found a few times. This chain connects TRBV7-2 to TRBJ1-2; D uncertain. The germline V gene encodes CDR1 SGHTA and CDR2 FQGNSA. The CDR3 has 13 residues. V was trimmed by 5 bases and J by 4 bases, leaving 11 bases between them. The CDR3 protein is CASSPQAIYGYTF. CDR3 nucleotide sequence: TGTGCCAGCAGCCCGCAGGCGATCTATGGCTACACCTTC.

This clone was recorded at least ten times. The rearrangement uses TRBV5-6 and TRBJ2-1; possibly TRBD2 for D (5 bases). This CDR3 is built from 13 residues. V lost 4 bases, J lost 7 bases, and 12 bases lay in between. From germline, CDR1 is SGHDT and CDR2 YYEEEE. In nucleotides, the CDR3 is TGTGCCAGCAGCAAACGGACTGGGAATGAGCAGTTCTTC. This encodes CASSKRTGNEQFF.

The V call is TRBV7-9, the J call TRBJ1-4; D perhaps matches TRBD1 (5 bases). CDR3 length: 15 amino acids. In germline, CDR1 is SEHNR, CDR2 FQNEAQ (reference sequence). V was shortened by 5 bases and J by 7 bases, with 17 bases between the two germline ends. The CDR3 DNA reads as TGTGCCAGCAGCCCCGTCGCGGGGCGGGGTGAAAAACTGTTTTTT. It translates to CASSPVAGRGEKLFF.

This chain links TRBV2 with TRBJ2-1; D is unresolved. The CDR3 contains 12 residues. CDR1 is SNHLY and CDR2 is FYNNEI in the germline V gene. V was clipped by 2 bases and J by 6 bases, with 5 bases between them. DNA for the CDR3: TGTGCCAGCAGTGAACCTAGCAATGAGCAGTTCTTC. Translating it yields CASSEPSNEQFF.

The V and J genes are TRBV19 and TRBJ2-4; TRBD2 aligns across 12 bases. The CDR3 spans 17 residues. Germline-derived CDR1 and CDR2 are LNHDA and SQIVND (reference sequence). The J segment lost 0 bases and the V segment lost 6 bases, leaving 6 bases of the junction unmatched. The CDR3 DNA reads TGTGCCAGTAGCCGGACTAGCGGGGCCTTAGCCAAAAACATTCAGTACTTC. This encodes CASSRTSGALAKNIQYF.

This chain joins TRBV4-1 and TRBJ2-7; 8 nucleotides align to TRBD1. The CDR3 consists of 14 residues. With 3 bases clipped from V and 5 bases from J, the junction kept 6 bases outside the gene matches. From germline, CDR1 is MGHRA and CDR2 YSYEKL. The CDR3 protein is CASSQNPGGHEQYF. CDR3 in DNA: TGCGCCAGCAGCCAGAACCCAGGGGGCCACGAGCAGTACTTC.

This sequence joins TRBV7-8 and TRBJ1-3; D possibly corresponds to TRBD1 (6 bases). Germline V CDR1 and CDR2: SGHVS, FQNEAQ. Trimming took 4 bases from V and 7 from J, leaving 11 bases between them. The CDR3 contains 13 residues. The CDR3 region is CASSYRQANTIYF. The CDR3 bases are TGTGCCAGCAGCTACCGACAGGCGAACACCATATATTTT.

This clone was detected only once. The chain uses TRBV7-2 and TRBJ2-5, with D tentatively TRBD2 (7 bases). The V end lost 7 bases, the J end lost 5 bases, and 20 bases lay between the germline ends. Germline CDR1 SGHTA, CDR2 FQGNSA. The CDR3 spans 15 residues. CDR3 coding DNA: TGTGCCAGCACCTCCGGGGGGCTGAGGGGCGAGACCCAGTACTTC. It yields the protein CASTSGGLRGETQYF. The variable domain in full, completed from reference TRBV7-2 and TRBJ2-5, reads GAGVSQSPSNKVTEKGKDVELRCDPISGHTALYWYRQSLGQGLEFLIYFQGNSAPDKSGLPSDRFSAERTGGSVSTLTIQRTQQEDSAVYLCASTSGGLRGETQYFGPGTRLLVL.

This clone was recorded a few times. Here the CDR3 reads CASSLRDRGVGELFF. Here the CDR3 DNA reads TGTGCCAGCAGTTTACGGGACAGGGGCGTCGGGGAGCTGTTTTTT. The gene calls are TRBV27 and TRBJ2-2, with 10 bases lining up with TRBD1. The J segment lost 7 bases and the V segment lost 2 bases, leaving 4 bases of the junction unmatched. The germline gives CDR1 MNHEY, CDR2 SMNVEV (reference sequence). The CDR3 contains 15 residues.

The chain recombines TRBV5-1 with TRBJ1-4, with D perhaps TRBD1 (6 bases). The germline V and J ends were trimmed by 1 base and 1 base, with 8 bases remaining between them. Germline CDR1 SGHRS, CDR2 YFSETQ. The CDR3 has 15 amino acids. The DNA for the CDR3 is TGCGCCAGCAGCTTGACAGGGCTAACTAATGAAAAACTGTTTTTT. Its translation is CASSLTGLTNEKLFF.

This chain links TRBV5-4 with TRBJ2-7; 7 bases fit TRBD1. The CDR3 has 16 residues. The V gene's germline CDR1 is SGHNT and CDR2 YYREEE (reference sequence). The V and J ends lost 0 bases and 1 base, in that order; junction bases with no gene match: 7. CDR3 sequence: CASSLALDRVSYEQYF. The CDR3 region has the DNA TGTGCCAGCAGCTTGGCCTTAGACAGGGTATCCTACGAGCAGTACTTC.

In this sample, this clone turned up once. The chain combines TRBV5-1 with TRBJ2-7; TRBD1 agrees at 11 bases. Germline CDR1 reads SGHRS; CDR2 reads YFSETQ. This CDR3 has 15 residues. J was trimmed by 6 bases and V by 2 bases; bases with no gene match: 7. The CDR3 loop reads CASSLQRTGGSEQYF. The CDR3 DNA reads TGCGCCAGCAGCTTACAAAGGACAGGGGGCAGCGAGCAGTACTTC.

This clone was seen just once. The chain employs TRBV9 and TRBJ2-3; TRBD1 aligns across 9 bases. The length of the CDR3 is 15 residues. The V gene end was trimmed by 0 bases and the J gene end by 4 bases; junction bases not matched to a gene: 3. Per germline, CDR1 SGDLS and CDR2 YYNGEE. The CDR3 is CASSVGTGVSDTQYF. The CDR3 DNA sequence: TGTGCCAGCAGCGTAGGGACAGGGGTGTCAGATACGCAGTATTTT.

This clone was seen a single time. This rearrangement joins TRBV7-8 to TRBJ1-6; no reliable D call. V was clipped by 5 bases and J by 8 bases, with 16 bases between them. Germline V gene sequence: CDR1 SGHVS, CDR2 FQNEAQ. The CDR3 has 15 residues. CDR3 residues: CASSLVTSRYSPLHF. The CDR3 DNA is TGTGCCAGCAGCCTGGTAACAAGTCGATATTCACCCCTCCACTTT. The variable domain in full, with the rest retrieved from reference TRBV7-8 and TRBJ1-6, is GAGVSQSPRYKVAKRGQDVALRCDPISGHVSLFWYQQALGQGPEFLTYFQNEAQLDKSGLPSDRFFAERPEGSVSTLKIQRTQQEDSAVYLCASSLVTSRYSPLHFGNGTRLTVT.

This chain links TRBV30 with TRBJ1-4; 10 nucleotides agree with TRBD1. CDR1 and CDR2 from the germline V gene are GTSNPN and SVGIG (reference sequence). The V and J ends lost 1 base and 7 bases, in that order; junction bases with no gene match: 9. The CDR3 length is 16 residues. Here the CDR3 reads CAWSAGQGVRREKLFF. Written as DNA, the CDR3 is TGTGCCTGGAGTGCCGGACAGGGGGTTAGGCGTGAAAAACTGTTTTTT.

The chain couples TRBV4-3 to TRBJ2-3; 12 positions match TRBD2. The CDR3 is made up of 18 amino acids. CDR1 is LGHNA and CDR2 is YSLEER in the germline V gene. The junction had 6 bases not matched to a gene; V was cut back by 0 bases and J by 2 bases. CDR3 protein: CASSQDQGLAGSTDTQYF. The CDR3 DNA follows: TGCGCCAGCAGCCAAGATCAGGGACTAGCGGGTTCCACAGATACGCAGTATTTT.

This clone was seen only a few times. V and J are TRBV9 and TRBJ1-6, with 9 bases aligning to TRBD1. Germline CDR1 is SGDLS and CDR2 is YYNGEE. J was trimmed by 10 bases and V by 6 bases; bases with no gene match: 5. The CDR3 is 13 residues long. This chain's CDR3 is CASTGQGQSPLHF. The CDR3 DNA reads TGTGCCAGCACGGGACAGGGACAGTCACCCCTCCACTTT.

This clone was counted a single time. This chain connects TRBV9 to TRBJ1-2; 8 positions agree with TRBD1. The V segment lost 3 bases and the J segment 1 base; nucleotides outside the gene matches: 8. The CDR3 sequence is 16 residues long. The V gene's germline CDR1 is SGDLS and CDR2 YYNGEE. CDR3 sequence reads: CASSGDPGQVNYGYTF. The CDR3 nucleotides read TGTGCCAGCAGCGGAGATCCGGGACAGGTTAACTATGGCTACACCTTC. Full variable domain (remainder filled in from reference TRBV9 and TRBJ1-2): DSGVTQTPKHLITATGQRVTLRCSPRSGDLSVYWYQQSLDQGLQFLIQYYNGEERAKGNILERFSAQQFPDLHSELNLSSLELGDSALYFCASSGDPGQVNYGYTFGSGTRLTVV.

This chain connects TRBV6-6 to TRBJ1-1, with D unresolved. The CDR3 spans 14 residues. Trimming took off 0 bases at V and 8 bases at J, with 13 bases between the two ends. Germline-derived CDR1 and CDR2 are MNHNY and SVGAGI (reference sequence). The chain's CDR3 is CASSYSMGGVEAFF. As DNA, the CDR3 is TGTGCCAGCAGTTACTCGATGGGAGGAGTGGAAGCTTTCTTT.

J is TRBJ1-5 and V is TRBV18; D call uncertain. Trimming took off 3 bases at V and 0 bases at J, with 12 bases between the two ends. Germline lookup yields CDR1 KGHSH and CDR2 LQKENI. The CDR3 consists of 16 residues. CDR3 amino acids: CASSPVTGYSNQPQHF. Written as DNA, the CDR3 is TGTGCCAGCTCACCTGTCACCGGGTATAGCAATCAGCCCCAGCATTTT.

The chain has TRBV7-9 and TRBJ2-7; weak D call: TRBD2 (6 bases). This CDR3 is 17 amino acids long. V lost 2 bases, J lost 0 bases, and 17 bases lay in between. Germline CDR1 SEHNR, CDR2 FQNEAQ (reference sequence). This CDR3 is CASSLRSGTGDSYEQYF. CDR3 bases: TGTGCCAGCAGCTTAAGGTCCGGGACGGGAGACTCCTACGAGCAGTACTTC.

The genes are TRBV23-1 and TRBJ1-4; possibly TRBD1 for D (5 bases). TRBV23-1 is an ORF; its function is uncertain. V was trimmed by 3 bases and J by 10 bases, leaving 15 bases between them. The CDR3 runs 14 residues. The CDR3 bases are TGCGCCAGCAGTCAGCCAGGGAATTTTAGAAAACTGTTTTTT. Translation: CASSQPGNFRKLFF.

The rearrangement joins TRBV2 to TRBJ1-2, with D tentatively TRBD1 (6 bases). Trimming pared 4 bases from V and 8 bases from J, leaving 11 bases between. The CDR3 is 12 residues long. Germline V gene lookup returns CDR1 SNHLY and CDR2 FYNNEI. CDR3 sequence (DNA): TGTGCCAGCAGTGCACAGGGTGGCGGCTACACCTTC. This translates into CASSAQGGGYTF.

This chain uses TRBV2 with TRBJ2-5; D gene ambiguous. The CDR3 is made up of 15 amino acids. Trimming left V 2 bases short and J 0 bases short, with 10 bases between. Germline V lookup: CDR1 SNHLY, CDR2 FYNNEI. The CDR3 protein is CASSEPSWYQETQYF. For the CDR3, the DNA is TGTGCCAGCAGTGAACCGAGCTGGTACCAAGAGACCCAGTACTTC. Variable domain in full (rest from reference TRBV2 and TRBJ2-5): EPEVTQTPSHQVTQMGQEVILRCVPISNHLYFYWYRQILGQKVEFLVSFYNNEISEKSEIFDDQFSVERPDGSNFTLKIRSTKLEDSAMYFCASSEPSWYQETQYFGPGTRLLVL.

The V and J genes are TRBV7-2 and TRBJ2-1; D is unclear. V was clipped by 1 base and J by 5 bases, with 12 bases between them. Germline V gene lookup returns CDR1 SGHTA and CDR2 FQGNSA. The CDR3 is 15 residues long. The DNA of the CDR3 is TGTGCCAGCAGCTTAGGCACAGCCAGAAACAATGAGCAGTTCTTC. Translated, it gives CASSLGTARNNEQFF.

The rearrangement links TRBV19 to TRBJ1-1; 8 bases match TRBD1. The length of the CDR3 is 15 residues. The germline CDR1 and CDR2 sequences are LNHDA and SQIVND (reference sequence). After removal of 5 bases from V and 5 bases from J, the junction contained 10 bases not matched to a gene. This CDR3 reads CASSFRQGWRTEAFF. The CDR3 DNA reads TGTGCCAGTAGTTTTCGACAGGGGTGGAGGACTGAAGCTTTCTTT.